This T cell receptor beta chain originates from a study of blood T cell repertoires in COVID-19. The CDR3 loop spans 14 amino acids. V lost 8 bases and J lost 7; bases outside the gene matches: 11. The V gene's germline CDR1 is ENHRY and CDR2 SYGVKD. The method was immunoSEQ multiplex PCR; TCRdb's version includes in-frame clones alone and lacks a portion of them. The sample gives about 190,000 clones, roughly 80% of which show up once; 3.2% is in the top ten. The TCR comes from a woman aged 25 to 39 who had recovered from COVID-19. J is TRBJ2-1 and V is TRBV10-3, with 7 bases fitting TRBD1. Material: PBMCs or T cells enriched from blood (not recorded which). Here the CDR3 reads CAIDETGTYNEQFF. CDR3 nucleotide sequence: TGTGCCATCGATGAGACAGGGACGTATAATGAGCAGTTCTTC.